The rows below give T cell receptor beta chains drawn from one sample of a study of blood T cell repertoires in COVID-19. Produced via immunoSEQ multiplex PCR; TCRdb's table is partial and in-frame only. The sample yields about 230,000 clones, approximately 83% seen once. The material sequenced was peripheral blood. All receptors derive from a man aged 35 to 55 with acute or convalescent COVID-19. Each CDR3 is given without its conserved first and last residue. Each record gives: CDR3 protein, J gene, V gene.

CDR3aa: SVGTTDNTQY
j_gene: TRBJ2-3
v_gene: TRBV29-1

CDR3aa: ASSLSYNEQF
j_gene: TRBJ2-1
v_gene: TRBV27

CDR3aa: ASSLHRTGKDGETQY
j_gene: TRBJ2-5
v_gene: TRBV7-2

CDR3aa: AITGVISYEQY
j_gene: TRBJ2-7
v_gene: TRBV2

CDR3aa: ASSIGLSYEQY
j_gene: TRBJ2-7
v_gene: TRBV19

CDR3aa: ATSGGGAATDTQY
j_gene: TRBJ2-3
v_gene: TRBV15

CDR3aa: ASSYAGREKLF
j_gene: TRBJ1-4
v_gene: TRBV6-5

CDR3aa: ASSLGLSGGTNTGELF
j_gene: TRBJ2-2
v_gene: TRBV5-5

CDR3aa: ATSEPGQTFPNEKLF
j_gene: TRBJ1-4
v_gene: TRBV24-1

CDR3aa: ASRRDSKSSAPQH
j_gene: TRBJ1-5
v_gene: TRBV27

CDR3aa: ASKQQGNTEAF
j_gene: TRBJ1-1
v_gene: TRBV6-5

CDR3aa: ASTSGTDYYGYT
j_gene: TRBJ1-2
v_gene: TRBV7-2

CDR3aa: ASSLAGNTGELF
j_gene: TRBJ2-2
v_gene: TRBV5-1

CDR3aa: ASGGETQY
j_gene: TRBJ2-5
v_gene: TRBV18

CDR3aa: ASSQEPRSAEAF
j_gene: TRBJ1-1
v_gene: TRBV4-3

CDR3aa: SVTGTSHEQF
j_gene: TRBJ2-1
v_gene: TRBV29-1

CDR3aa: ASTPTGGIVSYNEQF
j_gene: TRBJ2-1
v_gene: TRBV19

CDR3aa: ASSPRGSTDTQY
j_gene: TRBJ2-3
v_gene: TRBV27

CDR3aa: ASTNRADYGYT
j_gene: TRBJ1-2
v_gene: TRBV2

CDR3aa: ASSAGQGDSNQPQH
j_gene: TRBJ1-5
v_gene: TRBV23-1

CDR3aa: ASSIGQVRTDTQY
j_gene: TRBJ2-3
v_gene: TRBV19

CDR3aa: AWEAGGSYNEQF
j_gene: TRBJ2-1
v_gene: TRBV30

CDR3aa: ASSRGDSAYEQY
j_gene: TRBJ2-7
v_gene: TRBV3-1/TRBV3-2

CDR3aa: ASSMWHTYEQY
j_gene: TRBJ2-7
v_gene: TRBV6-5

CDR3aa: ASGPSGRVYEQF
j_gene: TRBJ2-1
v_gene: TRBV5-1

CDR3aa: ASSGLGTSTYEQY
j_gene: TRBJ2-7
v_gene: TRBV25-1